This T cell receptor (beta chain) was captured in a study of blood T cell repertoires in COVID-19. Study summary: Spain, Italy and the United States supplied samples that represented acute and convalescent COVID-19. PBMCs, B-cell-depleted T cells, or T cells provided the cDNA or gDNA that made up the material.

Seattle researchers signed up patients amid active infection and tracked them longitudinally. Original processing notes: Researchers report that nucleated cell counts were estimated from reference gene primer amplification. Repertoires were generated with immunoSEQ multiplex PCR, while TCRdb's copy carries only in-frame clones and drops some. V and J calls and clone size are as listed in that table; D and trimming were resolved from the DNA. This sample carries 85,000 to 95,000 clones, about nine tenths of them seen once, and the ten largest clones take approximately 5.4%. The germline gives CDR1 SGDLS, CDR2 YYNGEE. With 4 bases removed from V and 6 bases from J, the gap between germline ends came to 20 bases. The CDR3 contains 15 residues.

The receptor was derived from a man aged 60 to 75 with COVID-19, enrolled during active disease. The chain carries TRBV9 and TRBJ2-7; D is perhaps TRBD1 (5 bases). Specimen: peripheral blood. CDR3 sequence: CASSPRALGVGEQYF. CDR3 bases: TGTGCCAGCAGCCCCAGGGCCCTTGGGGTTGGCGAGCAGTACTTC.